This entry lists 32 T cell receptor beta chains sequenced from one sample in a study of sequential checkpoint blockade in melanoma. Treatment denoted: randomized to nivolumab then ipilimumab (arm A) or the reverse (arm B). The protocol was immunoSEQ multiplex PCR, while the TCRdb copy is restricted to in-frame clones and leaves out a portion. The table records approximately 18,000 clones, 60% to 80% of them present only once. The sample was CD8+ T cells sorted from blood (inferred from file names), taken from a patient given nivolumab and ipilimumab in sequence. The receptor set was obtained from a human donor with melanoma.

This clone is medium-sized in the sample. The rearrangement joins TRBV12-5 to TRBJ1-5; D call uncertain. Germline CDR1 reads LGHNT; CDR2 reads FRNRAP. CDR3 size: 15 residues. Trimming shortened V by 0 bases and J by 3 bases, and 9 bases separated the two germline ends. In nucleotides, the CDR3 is TGTGCTAGTGGTTTGGTGGGAGGGCACAATCAGCCCCAGCATTTT. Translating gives CASGLVGGHNQPQHF.

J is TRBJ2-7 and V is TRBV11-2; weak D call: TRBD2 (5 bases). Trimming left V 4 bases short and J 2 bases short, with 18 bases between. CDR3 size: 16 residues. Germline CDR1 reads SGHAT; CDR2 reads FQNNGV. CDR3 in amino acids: CASSSILRTGTYEQYF. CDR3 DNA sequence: TGTGCCAGCAGCTCGATCCTCAGGACGGGGACCTACGAGCAGTACTTC.

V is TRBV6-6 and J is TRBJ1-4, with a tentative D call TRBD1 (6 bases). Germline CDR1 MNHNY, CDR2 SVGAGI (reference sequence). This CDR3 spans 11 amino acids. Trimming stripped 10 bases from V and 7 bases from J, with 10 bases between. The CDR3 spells CAIGTPEKLFF. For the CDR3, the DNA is TGTGCCATCGGGACACCTGAAAAACTGTTTTTT.

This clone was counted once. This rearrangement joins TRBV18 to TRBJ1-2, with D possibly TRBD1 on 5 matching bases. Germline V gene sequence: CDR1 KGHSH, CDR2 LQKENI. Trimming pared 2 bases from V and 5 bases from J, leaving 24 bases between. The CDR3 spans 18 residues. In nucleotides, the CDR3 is TGTGCCAGCTCACCATTGCAGGGAAATATTCCGCGTAGTTATGGCTACACCTTC. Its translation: CASSPLQGNIPRSYGYTF.

CDR3 protein: CASRGQGYEQYF. The CDR3 region has the DNA TGTGCCAGCAGGGGACAGGGATACGAGCAGTACTTC. The gene calls are TRBV27 and TRBJ2-7; TRBD1 matches 9 bases. The CDR3 is 12 residues long. Per germline, CDR1 MNHEY and CDR2 SMNVEV (reference sequence). V was clipped by 6 bases and J by 4 bases; unmatched bases: 1.

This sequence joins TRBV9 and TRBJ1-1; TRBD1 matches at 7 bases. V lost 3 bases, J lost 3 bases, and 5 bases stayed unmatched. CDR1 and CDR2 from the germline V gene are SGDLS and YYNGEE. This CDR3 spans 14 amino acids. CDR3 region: CASSATGMDTEAFF. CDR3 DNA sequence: TGTGCCAGCAGCGCGACAGGGATGGACACTGAAGCTTTCTTT.

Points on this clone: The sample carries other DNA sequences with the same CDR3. The CDR3 protein is CASSAGGDYNEQFF. The CDR3 DNA reads TGTGCCAGTAGTGCGGGGGGGGACTACAATGAGCAGTTCTTC. The chain recombines TRBV19 with TRBJ2-1; 9 bases are shared with TRBD2. The CDR3 consists of 14 residues. J lost 3 bases, V lost 5 bases, and 2 bases had no gene match. Per germline, CDR1 LNHDA and CDR2 SQIVND (reference sequence). The variable domain in full, completed from reference TRBV19 and TRBJ2-1, reads DGGITQSPKYLFRKEGQNVTLSCEQNLNHDAMYWYRQDPGQGLRLIYYSQIVNDFQKGDIAEGYSVSREKKESFPLTVTSAQKNPTAFYLCASSAGGDYNEQFFGPGTRLTVL.

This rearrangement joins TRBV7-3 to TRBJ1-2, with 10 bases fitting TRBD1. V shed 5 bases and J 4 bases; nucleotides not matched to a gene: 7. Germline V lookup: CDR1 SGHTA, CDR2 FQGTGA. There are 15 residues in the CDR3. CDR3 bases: TGTGCCAGCAGCCCAGACAGGGGGCCTGCCTATGGCTACACCTTC. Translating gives CASSPDRGPAYGYTF.

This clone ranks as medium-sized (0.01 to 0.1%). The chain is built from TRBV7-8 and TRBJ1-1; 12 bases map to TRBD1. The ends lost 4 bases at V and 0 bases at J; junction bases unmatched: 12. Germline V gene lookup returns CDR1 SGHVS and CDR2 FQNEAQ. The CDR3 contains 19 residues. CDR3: CASSSSFGTGGPLNTEAFF. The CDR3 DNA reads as TGTGCCAGCAGCTCGTCCTTCGGGACAGGGGGCCCCCTGAACACTGAAGCTTTCTTT.

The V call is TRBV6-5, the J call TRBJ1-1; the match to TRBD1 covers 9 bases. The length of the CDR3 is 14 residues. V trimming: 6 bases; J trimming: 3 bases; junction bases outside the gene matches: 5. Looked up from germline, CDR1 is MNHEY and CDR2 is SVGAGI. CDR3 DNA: TGTGCCAGCAGCCAACAGGGGGCTCACACTGAAGCTTTCTTT. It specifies CASSQQGAHTEAFF.

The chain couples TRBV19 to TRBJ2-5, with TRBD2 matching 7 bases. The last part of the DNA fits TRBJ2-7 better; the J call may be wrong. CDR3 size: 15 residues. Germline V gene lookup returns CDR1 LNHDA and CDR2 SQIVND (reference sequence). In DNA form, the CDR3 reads TGTGCCAGTAGTGCGGGCGGGGGTACCTCCTACGAGCAGTACTTC. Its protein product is CASSAGGGTSYEQYF.

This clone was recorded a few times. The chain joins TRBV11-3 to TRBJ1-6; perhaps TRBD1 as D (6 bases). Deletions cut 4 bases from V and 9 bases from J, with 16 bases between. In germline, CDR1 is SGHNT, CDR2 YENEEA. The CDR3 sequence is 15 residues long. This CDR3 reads CASSSDSFRSSPLHF. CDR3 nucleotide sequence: TGTGCCAGCAGCTCGGACAGTTTCCGATCTTCACCCCTCCACTTT.

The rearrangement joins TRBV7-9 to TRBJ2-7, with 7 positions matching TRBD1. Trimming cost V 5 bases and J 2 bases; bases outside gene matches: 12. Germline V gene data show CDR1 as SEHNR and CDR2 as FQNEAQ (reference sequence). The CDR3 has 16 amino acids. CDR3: CASSPILGTETYEQYF. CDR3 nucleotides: TGTGCCAGCAGCCCCATCCTGGGGACAGAGACCTACGAGCAGTACTTC.

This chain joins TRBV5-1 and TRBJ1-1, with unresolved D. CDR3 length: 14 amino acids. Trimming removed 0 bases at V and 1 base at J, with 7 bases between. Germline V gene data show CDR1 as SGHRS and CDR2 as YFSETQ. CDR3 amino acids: CASSLVLPNTEAFF. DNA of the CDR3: TGCGCCAGCAGCTTGGTACTGCCGAACACTGAAGCTTTCTTT.

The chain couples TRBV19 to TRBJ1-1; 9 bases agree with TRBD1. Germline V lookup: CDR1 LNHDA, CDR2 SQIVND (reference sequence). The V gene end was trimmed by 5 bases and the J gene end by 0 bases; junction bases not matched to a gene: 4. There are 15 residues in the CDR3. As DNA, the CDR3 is TGTGCCAGTAGTCGGACAGGGGCATTGAACACTGAAGCTTTCTTT. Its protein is CASSRTGALNTEAFF.

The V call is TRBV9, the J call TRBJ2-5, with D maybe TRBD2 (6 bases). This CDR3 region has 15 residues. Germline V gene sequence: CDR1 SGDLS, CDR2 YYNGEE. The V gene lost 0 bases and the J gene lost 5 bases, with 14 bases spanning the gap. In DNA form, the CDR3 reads TGTGCCAGCAGCGTAGCTCGGGGGATCGGGGAGACCCAGTACTTC. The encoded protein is CASSVARGIGETQYF.

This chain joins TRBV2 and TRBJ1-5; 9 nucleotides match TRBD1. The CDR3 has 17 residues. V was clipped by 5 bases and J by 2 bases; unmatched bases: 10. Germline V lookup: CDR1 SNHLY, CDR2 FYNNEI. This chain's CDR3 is CASSWDRERLGNQPQHF. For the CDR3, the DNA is TGTGCCAGCAGTTGGGACAGGGAACGTCTAGGCAATCAGCCCCAGCATTTT.

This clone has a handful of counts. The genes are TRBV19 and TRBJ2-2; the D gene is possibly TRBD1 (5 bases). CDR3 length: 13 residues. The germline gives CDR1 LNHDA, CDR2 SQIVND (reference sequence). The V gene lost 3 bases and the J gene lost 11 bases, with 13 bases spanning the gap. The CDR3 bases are TGTGCCAGTAGTATGGCGACAGCTCGCGAGCTGTTTTTT. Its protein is CASSMATARELFF.

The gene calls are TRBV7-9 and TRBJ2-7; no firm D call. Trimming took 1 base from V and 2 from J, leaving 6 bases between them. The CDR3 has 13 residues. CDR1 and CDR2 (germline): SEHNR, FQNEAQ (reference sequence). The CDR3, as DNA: TGTGCCAGCAGCTTAGATGCAGCCTACGAGCAGTACTTC. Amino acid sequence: CASSLDAAYEQYF.

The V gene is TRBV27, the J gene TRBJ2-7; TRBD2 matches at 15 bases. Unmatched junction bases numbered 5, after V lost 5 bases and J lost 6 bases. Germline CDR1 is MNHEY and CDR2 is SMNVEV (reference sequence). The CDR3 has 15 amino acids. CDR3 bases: TGTGCCAGCAGTCCCGGGACTAGCGGGAGGAGCGAGCAGTACTTC. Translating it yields CASSPGTSGRSEQYF.

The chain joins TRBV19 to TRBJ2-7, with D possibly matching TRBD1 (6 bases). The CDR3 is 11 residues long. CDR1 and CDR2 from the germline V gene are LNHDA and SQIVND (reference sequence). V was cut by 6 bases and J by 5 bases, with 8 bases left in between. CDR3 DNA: TGTGCCAGTAGGGGGGCCCACGAGCAGTACTTC. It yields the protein CASRGAHEQYF.

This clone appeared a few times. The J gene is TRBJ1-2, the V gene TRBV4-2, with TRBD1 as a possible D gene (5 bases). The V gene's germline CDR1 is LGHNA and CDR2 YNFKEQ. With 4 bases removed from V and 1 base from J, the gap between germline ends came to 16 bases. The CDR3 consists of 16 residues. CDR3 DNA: TGTGCCAGCAGCCCCCTAGGAGGGACGATTAACTATGGCTACACCTTC. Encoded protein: CASSPLGGTINYGYTF.

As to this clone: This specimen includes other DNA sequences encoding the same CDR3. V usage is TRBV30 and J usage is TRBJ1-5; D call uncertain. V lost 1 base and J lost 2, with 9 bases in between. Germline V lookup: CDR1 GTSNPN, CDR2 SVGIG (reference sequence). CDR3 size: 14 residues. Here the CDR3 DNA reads TGTGCCTGGAGTGCAGGTATCGGCAATCAGCCCCAGCATTTT. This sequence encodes CAWSAGIGNQPQHF.

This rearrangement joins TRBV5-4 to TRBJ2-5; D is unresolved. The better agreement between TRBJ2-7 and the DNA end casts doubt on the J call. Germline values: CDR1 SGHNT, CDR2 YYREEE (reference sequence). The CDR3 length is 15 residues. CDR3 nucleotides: TGTGCCAGCAGCTTGGCCTCCAGCGCTGACTACGAGCAGTACTTC. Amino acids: CASSLASSADYEQYF.

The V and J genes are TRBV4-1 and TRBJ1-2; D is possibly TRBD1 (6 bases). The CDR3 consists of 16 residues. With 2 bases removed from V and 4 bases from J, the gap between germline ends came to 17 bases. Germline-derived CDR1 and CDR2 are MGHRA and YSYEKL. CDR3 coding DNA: TGCGCCAGCAGCCAACTCATACAGGGAGGGGGCTATGGCTACACCTTC. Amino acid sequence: CASSQLIQGGGYGYTF.

DNA for the CDR3: TGTGCCAGCAGCCAGAGCAGGGGTCCGGGGAATGAAAAACTGTTTTTT. This sequence encodes CASSQSRGPGNEKLFF. The V call is TRBV4-2, the J call TRBJ1-4, with a weak D call TRBD1 (6 bases). This CDR3 comprises 16 residues. Trimming pared 3 bases from V and 5 bases from J, leaving 16 bases between. Germline CDR1 LGHNA, CDR2 YNFKEQ.

The CDR3 DNA is TGCGCCAGCAGCCCTAGACAGGGGGCGCTTGGCTACACCTTC. Protein sequence: CASSPRQGALGYTF. This chain joins TRBV4-1 and TRBJ1-2, with 10 bases fitting TRBD1. The CDR3 extends over 14 amino acids. With V trimmed by 4 bases and J by 7 bases, 6 bases remained unmatched. In germline, CDR1 is MGHRA, CDR2 YSYEKL.

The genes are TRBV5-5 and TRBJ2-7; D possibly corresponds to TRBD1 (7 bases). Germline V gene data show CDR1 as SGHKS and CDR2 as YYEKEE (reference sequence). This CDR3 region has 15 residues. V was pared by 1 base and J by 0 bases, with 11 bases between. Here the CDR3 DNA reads TGTGCCAGCAGCTTGAGACAGGGAGGCTCCTACGAGCAGTACTTC. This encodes CASSLRQGGSYEQYF.

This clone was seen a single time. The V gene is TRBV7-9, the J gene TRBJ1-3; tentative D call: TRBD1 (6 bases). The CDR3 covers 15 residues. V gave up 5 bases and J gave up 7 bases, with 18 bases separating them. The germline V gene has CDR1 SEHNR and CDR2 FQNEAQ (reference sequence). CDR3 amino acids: CASSADRDTANTIYF. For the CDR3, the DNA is TGTGCCAGCAGCGCAGACCGGGACACGGCGAACACCATATATTTT.

In nucleotides, the CDR3 is TGTGCCAGCAGCTTTCAGGGATCTGTCTACGAGCAGTACTTC. Translation gives CASSFQGSVYEQYF. V gene TRBV7-2 combines with J gene TRBJ2-7, with D possibly TRBD1 on 5 matching bases. CDR3 length: 14 amino acids. V lost 3 bases and J 3 bases, leaving 12 bases between the germline ends. Looked up from germline, CDR1 is SGHTA and CDR2 is FQGNSA.

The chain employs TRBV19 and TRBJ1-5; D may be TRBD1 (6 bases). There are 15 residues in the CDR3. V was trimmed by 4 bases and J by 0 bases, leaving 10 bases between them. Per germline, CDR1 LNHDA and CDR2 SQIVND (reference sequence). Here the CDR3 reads CASSKTGYSNQPQHF. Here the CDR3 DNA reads TGTGCCAGTAGTAAAACAGGGTATAGCAATCAGCCCCAGCATTTT.

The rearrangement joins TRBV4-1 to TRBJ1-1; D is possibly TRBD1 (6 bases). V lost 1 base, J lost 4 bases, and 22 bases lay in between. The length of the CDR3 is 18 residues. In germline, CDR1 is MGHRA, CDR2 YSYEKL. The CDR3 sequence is CASSQGEPGTFRSTEAFF. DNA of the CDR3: TGCGCCAGCAGCCAAGGGGAGCCCGGGACATTCCGGAGCACTGAAGCTTTCTTT.